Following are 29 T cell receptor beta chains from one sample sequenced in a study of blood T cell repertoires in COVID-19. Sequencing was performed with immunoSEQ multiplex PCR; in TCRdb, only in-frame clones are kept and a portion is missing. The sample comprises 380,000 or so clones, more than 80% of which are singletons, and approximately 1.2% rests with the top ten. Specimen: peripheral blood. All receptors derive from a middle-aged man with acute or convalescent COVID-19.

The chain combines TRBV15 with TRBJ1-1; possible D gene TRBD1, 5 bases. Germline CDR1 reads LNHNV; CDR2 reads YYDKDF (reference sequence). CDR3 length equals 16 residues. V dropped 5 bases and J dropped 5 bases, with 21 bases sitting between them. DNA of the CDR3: TGTGCCACCAGCCCCCTGATGCGTCGGGGGTGGACTGAAGCTTTCTTT. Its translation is CATSPLMRRGWTEAFF. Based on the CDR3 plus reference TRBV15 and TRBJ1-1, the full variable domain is DAMVIQNPRYQVTQFGKPVTLSCSQTLNHNVMYWYQQKSSQAPKLLFHYYDKDFNNEADTPDNFQSRRPNTSFCFLDIRSPGLGDTAMYLCATSPLMRRGWTEAFFGQGTRLTVV.

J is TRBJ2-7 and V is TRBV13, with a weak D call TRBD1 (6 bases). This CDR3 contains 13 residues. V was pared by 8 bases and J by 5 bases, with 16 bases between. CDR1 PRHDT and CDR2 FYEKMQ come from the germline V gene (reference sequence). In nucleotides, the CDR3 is TGTGCCAGCGCCCAAGGGGGTAACCACGAGCAGTACTTC. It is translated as CASAQGGNHEQYF.

The CDR3 is CASSLFWGLEQYF. For the CDR3, the DNA is TGCGCCAGCAGCCTATTTTGGGGGCTCGAGCAGTACTTC. This rearrangement joins TRBV5-1 to TRBJ2-7; maybe TRBD1 (6 bases). The V gene lost 4 bases and the J gene lost 6 bases, with 14 bases spanning the gap. Looked up from germline, CDR1 is SGHRS and CDR2 is YFSETQ. The CDR3 runs to 13 residues.

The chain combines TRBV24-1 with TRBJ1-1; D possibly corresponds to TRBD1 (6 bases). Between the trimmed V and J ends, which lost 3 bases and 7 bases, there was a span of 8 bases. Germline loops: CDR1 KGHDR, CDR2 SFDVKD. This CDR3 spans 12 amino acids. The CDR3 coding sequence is TGTGCCACCAGTGATACAGGGTTTGAAGCTTTCTTT. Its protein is CATSDTGFEAFF.

Here the CDR3 DNA reads TGTGCCAGCAGAAGATCGGGACAGGGAACAACCTTC. This sequence encodes CASRRSGQGTTF. The chain links TRBV6-5 to TRBJ1-2; 9 bases fit TRBD1. There are 12 residues in the CDR3. Germline CDR1 reads MNHEY; CDR2 reads SVGAGI. The V gene end was trimmed by 6 bases and the J gene end by 14 bases; junction bases not matched to a gene: 10.

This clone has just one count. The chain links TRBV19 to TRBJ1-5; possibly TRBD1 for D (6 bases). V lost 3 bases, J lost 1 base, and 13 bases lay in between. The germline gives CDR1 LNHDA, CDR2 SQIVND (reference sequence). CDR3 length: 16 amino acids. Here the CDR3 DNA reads TGTGCCAGTAGTATCCTCAGGGGTCAGAGCAATCAGCCCCAGCATTTT. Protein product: CASSILRGQSNQPQHF.

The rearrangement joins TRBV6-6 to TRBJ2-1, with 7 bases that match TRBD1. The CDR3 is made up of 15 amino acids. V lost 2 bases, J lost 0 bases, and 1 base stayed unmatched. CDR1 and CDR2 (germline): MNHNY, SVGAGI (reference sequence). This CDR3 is CASSYQGDSYNEQFF. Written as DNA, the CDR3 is TGTGCCAGCAGTTACCAGGGGGACTCCTACAATGAGCAGTTCTTC.

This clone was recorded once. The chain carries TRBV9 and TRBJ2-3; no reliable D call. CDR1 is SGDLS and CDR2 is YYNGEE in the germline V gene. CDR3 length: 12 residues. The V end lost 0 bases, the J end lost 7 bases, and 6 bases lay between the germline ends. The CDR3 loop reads CASSVGAYTQYF. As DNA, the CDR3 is TGTGCCAGCAGCGTAGGAGCGTATACGCAGTATTTT.

The CDR3 region has the DNA TGTGCCAGCAGTTTTGGGGACTCTAACTATGGCTACACCTTC. Its protein product is CASSFGDSNYGYTF. The genes are TRBV27 and TRBJ1-2, with D perhaps matching TRBD1 (5 bases). Germline-derived CDR1 and CDR2 are MNHEY and SMNVEV (reference sequence). Trimming cost V 3 bases and J 0 bases, with 8 bases left between them. CDR3 size: 14 residues.

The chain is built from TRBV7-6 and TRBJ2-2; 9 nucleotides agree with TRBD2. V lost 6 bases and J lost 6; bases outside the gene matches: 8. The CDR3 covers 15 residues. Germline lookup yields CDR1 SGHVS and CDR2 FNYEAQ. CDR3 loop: CASRPIAGVAGELFF. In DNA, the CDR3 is TGTGCCAGCAGACCTATAGCGGGAGTGGCCGGGGAGCTGTTTTTT.

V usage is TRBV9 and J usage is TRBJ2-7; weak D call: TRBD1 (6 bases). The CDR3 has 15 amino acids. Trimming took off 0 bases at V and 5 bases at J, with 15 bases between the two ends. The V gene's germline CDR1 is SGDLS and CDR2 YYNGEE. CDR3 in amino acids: CASSVGGQWTHEQYF. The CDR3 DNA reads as TGTGCCAGCAGCGTAGGCGGACAGTGGACCCACGAGCAGTACTTC. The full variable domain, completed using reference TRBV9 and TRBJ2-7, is DSGVTQTPKHLITATGQRVTLRCSPRSGDLSVYWYQQSLDQGLQFLIQYYNGEERAKGNILERFSAQQFPDLHSELNLSSLELGDSALYFCASSVGGQWTHEQYFGPGTRLTVT.

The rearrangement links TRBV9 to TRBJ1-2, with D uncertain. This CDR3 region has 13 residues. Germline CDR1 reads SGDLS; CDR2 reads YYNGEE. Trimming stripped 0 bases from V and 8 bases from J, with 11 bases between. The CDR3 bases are TGTGCCAGCAGCGTAGGTCCCCCGGGGGGCTACACCTTC. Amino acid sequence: CASSVGPPGGYTF.

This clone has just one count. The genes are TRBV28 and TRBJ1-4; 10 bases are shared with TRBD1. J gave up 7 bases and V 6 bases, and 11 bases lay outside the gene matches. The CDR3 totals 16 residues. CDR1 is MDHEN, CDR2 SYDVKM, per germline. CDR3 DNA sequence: TGTGCCAGCAGCCCTGGGGGGGACAGGGGAGGTGAAAAACTGTTTTTT. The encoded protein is CASSPGGDRGGEKLFF. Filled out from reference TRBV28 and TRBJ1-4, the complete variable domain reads DVKVTQSSRYLVKRTGEKVFLECVQDMDHENMFWYRQDPGLGLRLIYFSYDVKMKEKGDIPEGYSVSREKKERFSLILESASTNQTSMYLCASSPGGDRGGEKLFFGSGTQLSVL.

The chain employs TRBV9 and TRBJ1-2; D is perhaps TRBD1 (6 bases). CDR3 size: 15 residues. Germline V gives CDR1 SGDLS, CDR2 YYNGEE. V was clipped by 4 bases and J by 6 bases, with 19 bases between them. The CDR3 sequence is CASSTRQAPLDGYTF. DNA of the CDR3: TGTGCCAGCAGCACAAGACAGGCGCCCCTGGATGGCTACACCTTC.

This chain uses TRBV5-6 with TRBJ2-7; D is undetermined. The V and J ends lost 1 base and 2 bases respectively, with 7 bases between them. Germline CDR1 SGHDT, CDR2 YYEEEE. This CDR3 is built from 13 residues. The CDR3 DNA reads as TGTGCCAGCAGCTTGAACGGTGCCTACGAGCAGTACTTC. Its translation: CASSLNGAYEQYF.

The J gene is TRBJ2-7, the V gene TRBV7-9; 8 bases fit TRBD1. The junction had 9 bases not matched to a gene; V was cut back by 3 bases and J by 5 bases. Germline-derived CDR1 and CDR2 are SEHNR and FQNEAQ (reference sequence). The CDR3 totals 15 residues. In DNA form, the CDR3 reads TGTGCCAGCAGCTTCGGACAGGGCCTTCACAACGAGCAGTACTTC. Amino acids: CASSFGQGLHNEQYF.

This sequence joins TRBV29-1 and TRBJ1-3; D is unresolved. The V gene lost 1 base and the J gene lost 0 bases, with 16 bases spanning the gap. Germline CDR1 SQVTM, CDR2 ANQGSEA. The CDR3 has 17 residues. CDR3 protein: CSVEGVVGSPSGNTIYF. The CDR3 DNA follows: TGCAGCGTTGAAGGGGTAGTGGGCAGCCCCTCTGGAAACACCATATATTTT.

The chain's CDR3 is CASSPTRALDSPLHF. CDR3 nucleotide sequence: TGTGCCAGCAGCCCAACCAGGGCCCTGGATTCACCCCTCCACTTT. V is TRBV14 and J is TRBJ1-6; D is perhaps TRBD1 (5 bases). The CDR3 extends over 15 amino acids. From germline, CDR1 is SGHDN and CDR2 FVKESK. Trimming took 4 bases from V and 8 from J, leaving 15 bases between them.

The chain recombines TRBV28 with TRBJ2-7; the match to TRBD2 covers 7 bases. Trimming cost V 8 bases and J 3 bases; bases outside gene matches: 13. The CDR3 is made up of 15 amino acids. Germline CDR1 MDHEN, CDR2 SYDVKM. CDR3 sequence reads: CASGQGGVGFYEQYF. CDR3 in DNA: TGTGCCAGCGGCCAGGGAGGGGTGGGCTTCTACGAGCAGTACTTC.

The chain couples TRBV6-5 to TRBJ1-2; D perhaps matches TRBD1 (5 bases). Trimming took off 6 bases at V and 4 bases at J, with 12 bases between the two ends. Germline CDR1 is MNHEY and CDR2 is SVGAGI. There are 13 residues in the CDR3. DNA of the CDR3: TGTGCCAGCAGCTTAGGACACTCCTATGGCTACACCTTC. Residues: CASSLGHSYGYTF.

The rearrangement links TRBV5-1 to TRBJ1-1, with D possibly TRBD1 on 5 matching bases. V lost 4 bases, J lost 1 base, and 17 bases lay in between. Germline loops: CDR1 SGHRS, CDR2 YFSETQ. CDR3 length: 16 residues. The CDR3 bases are TGCGCCAGCAGCCAGAATTTCAGGGCCCAGAACACTGAAGCTTTCTTT. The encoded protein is CASSQNFRAQNTEAFF.

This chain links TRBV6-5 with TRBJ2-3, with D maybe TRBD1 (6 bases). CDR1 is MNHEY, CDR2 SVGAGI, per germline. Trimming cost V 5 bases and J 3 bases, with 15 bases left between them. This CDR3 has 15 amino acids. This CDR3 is CASSNLQGVTDTQYF. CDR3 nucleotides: TGTGCCAGCAGTAATTTACAGGGAGTTACAGATACGCAGTATTTT.

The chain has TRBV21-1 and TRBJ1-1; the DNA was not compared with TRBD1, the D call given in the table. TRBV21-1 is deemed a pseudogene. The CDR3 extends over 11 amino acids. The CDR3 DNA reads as TGTGCCAGCAGCATCCCAGGTGGGCCTTTCTTT. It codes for CASSIPGGPFF.

CDR3: CASSPEGTGNTEAFF. CDR3 DNA sequence: TGTGCCAGCTCACCGGAGGGGACAGGGAACACTGAAGCTTTCTTT. This chain connects TRBV18 to TRBJ1-1; TRBD1 matches at 8 bases. In germline, CDR1 is KGHSH, CDR2 LQKENI. CDR3 size: 15 residues. Trimming at V came to 3 bases and at J to 1 base, leaving 4 bases not matched to a gene.

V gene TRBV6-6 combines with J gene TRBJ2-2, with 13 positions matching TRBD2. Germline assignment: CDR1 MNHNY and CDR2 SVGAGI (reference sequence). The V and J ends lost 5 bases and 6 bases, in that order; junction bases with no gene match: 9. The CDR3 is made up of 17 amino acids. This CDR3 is CASSHFGLAGAPGELFF. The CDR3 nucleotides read TGTGCCAGCAGTCATTTCGGACTAGCGGGGGCGCCCGGGGAGCTGTTTTTT.

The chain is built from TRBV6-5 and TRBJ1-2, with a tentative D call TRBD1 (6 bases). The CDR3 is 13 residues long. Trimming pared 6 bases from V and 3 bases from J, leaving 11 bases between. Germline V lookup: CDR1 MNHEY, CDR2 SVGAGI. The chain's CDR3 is CASRRNRDYGYTF. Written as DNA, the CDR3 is TGTGCCAGCAGGCGAAACAGGGACTATGGCTACACCTTC.

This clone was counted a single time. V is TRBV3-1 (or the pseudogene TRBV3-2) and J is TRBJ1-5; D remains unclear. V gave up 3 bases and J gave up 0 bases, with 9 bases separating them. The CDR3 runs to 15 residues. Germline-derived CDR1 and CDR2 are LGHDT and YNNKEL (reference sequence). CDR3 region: CASSHGAYSNQPQHF. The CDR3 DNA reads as TGTGCCAGCAGCCATGGAGCGTATAGCAATCAGCCCCAGCATTTT.

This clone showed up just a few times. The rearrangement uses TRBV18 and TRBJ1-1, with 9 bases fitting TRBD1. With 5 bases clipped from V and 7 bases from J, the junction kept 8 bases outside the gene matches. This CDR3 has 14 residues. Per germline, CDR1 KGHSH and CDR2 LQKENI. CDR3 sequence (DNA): TGTGCCAGCTCAACTACGACAGGGGGAGGTGAAGCTTTCTTT. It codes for CASSTTTGGGEAFF.

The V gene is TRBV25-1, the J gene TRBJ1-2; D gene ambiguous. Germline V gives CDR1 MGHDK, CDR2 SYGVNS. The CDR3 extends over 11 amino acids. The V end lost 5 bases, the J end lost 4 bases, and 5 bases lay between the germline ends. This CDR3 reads CASSTVYGYTF. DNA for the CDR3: TGTGCCAGCAGTACGGTCTATGGCTACACCTTC.